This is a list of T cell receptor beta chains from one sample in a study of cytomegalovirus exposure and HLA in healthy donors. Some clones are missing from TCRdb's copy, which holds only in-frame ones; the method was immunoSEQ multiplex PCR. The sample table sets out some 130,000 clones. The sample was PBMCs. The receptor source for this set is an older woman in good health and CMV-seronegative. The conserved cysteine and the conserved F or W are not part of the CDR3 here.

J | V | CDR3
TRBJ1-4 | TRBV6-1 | ASSESLDNEKLF
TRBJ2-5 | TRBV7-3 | ASSSGGVQETQY
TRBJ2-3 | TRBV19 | ASRPTGGWSTDTQY
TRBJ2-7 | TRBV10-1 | ASSGERPSSYEQY
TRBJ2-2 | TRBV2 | ASRLQRAGELF
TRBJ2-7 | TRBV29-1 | SVEDQMGGVEQY
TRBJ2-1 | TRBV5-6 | ASSVEWTGGNEQF
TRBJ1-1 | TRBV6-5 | ASSYVSAGVRTEAF
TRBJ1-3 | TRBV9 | ASSPSGGGRPFSGNTIY
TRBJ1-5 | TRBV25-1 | ASSGQGNQPQH
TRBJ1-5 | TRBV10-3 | AISEERRGDQPQH
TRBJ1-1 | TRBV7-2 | ASSLVVSLHTEAF
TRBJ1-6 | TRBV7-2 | ASREGGRANNSPLH
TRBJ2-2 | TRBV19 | ASRRAGTPGELF
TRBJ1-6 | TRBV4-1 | ASSPEVSQASPLH
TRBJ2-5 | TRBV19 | ASSKAPRGETQY
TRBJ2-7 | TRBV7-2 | ASSLGTAREQY
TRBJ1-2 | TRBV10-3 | AISGGGEDNYGYT
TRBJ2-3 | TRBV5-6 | ASSLVEERDTQY
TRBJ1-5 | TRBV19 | ASSQRQGSNQPQH
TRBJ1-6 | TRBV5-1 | ASSLSDRGSYNSPLH
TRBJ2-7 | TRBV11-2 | ASSRKQSWVAYEQY
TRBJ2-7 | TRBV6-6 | ASGRAGTSGSYEQY
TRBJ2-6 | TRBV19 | ASLPRPSGGLPFSGANVLT
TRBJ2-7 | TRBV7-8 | ASSRAGTGQREQY
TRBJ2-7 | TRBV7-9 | ASSPGTGGSYEQY
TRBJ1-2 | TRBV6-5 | ASSTGVSDYGYT
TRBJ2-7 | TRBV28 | ASSPPGLATYEQY
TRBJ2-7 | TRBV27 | ASSGGGREQY
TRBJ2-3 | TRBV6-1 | ASRAGVATDTQY
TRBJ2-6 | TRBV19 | ASSIDKAYNHFSGANVLT
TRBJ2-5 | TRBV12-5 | ASGYGQPQETQY
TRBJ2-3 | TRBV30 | AWGLGRADTQY
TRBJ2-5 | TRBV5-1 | ASSFQTSAAQETQY
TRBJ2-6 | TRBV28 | ASSLSSGANVLT
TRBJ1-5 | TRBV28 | ASSLYDRDNQPQH
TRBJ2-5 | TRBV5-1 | ASSSQGIQETQY
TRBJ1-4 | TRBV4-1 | ASSPFLSEKLF
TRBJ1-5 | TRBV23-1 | ASRGRDRVDQPQH
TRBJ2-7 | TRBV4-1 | ASSQSGTGDHEQY